The clone carrying this TCR beta chain showed up many times. Antigen specificity is unknown. Per the germline V gene, CDR1 is SNHLY and CDR2 is FYNNEI. The V end was cut by 5 bases, the J end by 0 bases, with 8 bases between. The CDR3 is made up of 14 amino acids. Uncontrolled infections, other autoimmune diseases, pregnancy or lactation led to exclusion of patients. This entry belongs to a study of T cells in Graves' hyperthyroidism and ophthalmopathy. Amplified regions were TCR beta CDR3 sequences from RNA transcripts. The study used the HTBI primer set for a first-round RT-PCR of the TCR CDR3. Via MiXCR, TCRdb re-called the multiplex PCR reads, giving one row per CDR3 protein. The data hold approximately 600,000 distinct CDR3 sequences, with about 20% observed a single time. Study results and limitations: Most thyroid clonotypes expanded above 0.001 were also detected in blood. From stable hyperthyroidism, ophthalmopathy was set apart by a 13 V-J model.

This TCR derives from a young man with Graves' ophthalmopathy. Sequencing was done on a sample of blood. The rearrangement links TRBV2 to TRBJ1-5, with D possibly being TRBD1 (6 bases). CDR3 nucleotide sequence: TGTGCCAGCAGTTTGGACAGTAGCAATCAGCCCCAGCATTTT. This gives the protein CASSLDSSNQPQHF.